A selection of T cell receptor beta chains follows, all from one sample in a study of cytomegalovirus exposure and HLA in healthy donors. The protocol was immunoSEQ multiplex PCR, while the TCRdb copy is restricted to in-frame clones and leaves out a portion. The data contain under 70,000 clones, about nine tenths of them seen just once; the ten biggest clones take up 1.5% to 2%. The sequenced sample was PBMCs. The receptor set was obtained from a woman aged 25-40 years in good health and CMV-seronegative. Both conserved end residues are part of each CDR3. Each record gives: V gene, J gene, D gene, clone size, CDR3 DNA, CDR3 protein. The D gene is left open where the match is weak. The size of a clone is reported for some rows only, either as once, few or many, or as a class for expanded clones.

TRBV5-4	TRBJ2-2	TRBD1	-	TGTGCCAGCAGCTTGGGTGGCAGGGGGCTGGGGAACACCGGGGAGCTGTTTTTT	CASSLGGRGLGNTGELFF
TRBV7-2	TRBJ2-7	TRBD1	-	TGTGCCAGCAGCTTAGATGGGACAGAGTCCTACGAGCAGTACTTC	CASSLDGTESYEQYF
TRBV25-1	TRBJ2-1	-	once	TGTGCCAGCAGTGACCCCGGGAGCTCCTACAATGAGCAGTTCTTC	CASSDPGSSYNEQFF
TRBV25-1	TRBJ2-3	-	-	TGTGCCAGCAGTGACAGGGGCAGGGTCACAGATACGCAGTATTTT	CASSDRGRVTDTQYF
TRBV5-6	TRBJ2-5	-	-	TGTGCCAGCAGCCCCAGGGGATTCCAAGAGACCCAGTACTTC	CASSPRGFQETQYF
TRBV15	TRBJ2-5	TRBD2	-	TGTGCCACCAGCAAGGGGACTAGAGGAAGTCAAGAGACCCAGTACTTC	CATSKGTRGSQETQYF
TRBV9	TRBJ1-1	TRBD1	-	TGTGCCAGCAGCCCCCCAGGGGGCGCGAAAGCTTTCTTT	CASSPPGGAKAFF
TRBV19	TRBJ1-3	-	-	TGTGCCAGTAGTATATCACGGGAGAAAGGAAACACCATATATTTT	CASSISREKGNTIYF
TRBV15	TRBJ2-1	TRBD2	-	TGTGCCACCAGCAGCTATCGGGGGGTTTCCTACAATGAGCAGTTCTTC	CATSSYRGVSYNEQFF
TRBV27	TRBJ1-1	TRBD1	-	TGTGCCAGCAGTTTAGGGTCCCGGCGGGACAGGGGCCGGAACACTGAAGCTTTCTTT	CASSLGSRRDRGRNTEAFF
TRBV18	TRBJ2-7	TRBD2	once	TGTGCCAGCTCACCAGAGACTAGCGGGAGCCTACTGGACGAGCAGTACTTC	CASSPETSGSLLDEQYF
TRBV5-4	TRBJ2-5	-	-	TGTGCCAGCAGTCCGCCCAGCGGTAAAGAGACCCAGTACTTC	CASSPPSGKETQYF
TRBV5-8	TRBJ1-5	TRBD1	-	TGTGCCAGCAGCTTTGGGACAGGGGTTCAGCCCCAGCATTTT	CASSFGTGVQPQHF
TRBV5-6	TRBJ2-3	TRBD2	-	TGTGCCAGCAGCTTGTCAGGGCTAGCGGGAAGCACAGATACGCAGTATTTT	CASSLSGLAGSTDTQYF
TRBV6-5	TRBJ2-7	TRBD1	few	TGTGCCAGCAGTCAGGACAGGGACTGGGAGCAGTACTTC	CASSQDRDWEQYF
TRBV6-1	TRBJ1-5	-	once	TGTGCCAGCAGCACATACCTGGATCAGCCCCAGCATTTT	CASSTYLDQPQHF
TRBV6-1	TRBJ2-7	-	-	TGTGCCAGCAGTGACGGAGGGAGGTACTTC	CASSDGGRYF
TRBV28	TRBJ1-2	-	-	TGTGCCAGCAGTTTAGCCCAGGATGGCTACACCTTC	CASSLAQDGYTF
TRBV11-2	TRBJ2-7	TRBD1	-	TGTGCCAGCAGCTTGGACAGGGTGGGCGAGCAGTACTTC	CASSLDRVGEQYF
TRBV4-3	TRBJ2-2	TRBD1	-	TGCGCCAGCAGCCAAGCTAGACAGGGGAGGTCGGAGCTGTTTTTT	CASSQARQGRSELFF
TRBV5-6	TRBJ1-3	TRBD1	-	TGTGCCAGCAGCTGGGGGACAGGTTTAGGAAACACCATATATTTT	CASSWGTGLGNTIYF
TRBV7-9	TRBJ2-7	-	-	TGTGCCAGCAGCTTAGCGCCGGGTAGCGGCCCCTCCTACGAGCAGTACTTC	CASSLAPGSGPSYEQYF
TRBV19	TRBJ2-7	-	once	TGTGCCAGTAGTATAGCTGGCCTTTACGAGCAGTACTTC	CASSIAGLYEQYF
TRBV7-9	TRBJ2-3	-	-	TGTGCCAGCAGCTCGCGGGACGTCCACGGGCCGCAGTATTTT	CASSSRDVHGPQYF
TRBV6-1	TRBJ2-6	-	few	TGTGCCAGCAGTGAAGCGGCGGGCTCTGGGGCCAACGTCCTGACTTTC	CASSEAAGSGANVLTF
TRBV7-7	TRBJ2-5	TRBD2	once	TGTGCTAGCAGCTTAGGGCAGCGGGAACAAGAGACCCAGTACTTC	CASSLGQREQETQYF
TRBV7-9	TRBJ2-2	TRBD2	-	TGTGCCAGCAGCCCAAGGGGAGGGCAAACCGGGGAGCTGTTTTTT	CASSPRGGQTGELFF
TRBV28	TRBJ2-7	-	-	TGTGCCAGCAGTTCCCTAGACGGAATGCTCTCCTACGAGCAGTACTTC	CASSSLDGMLSYEQYF
TRBV27	TRBJ1-5	TRBD1	-	TGTGCCAGCAGCCTAACAGGGGGCAATCAGCCCCAGCATTTT	CASSLTGGNQPQHF
TRBV7-6	TRBJ2-2	TRBD2	-	TGTGCCAGCAGAATAGGGGCGGGAGGGAGTGGCACCGGGGAGCTGTTTTTT	CASRIGAGGSGTGELFF
TRBV7-2	TRBJ2-1	-	-	TGTGCCAGCAGCTTGAGGGTAGCGAATGAGCAGTTCTTC	CASSLRVANEQFF
TRBV5-8	TRBJ2-6	-	-	TGTGCCAGCAGCTTGTTGATAGCTGGGGCCAACGTCCTGACTTTC	CASSLLIAGANVLTF
TRBV2	TRBJ2-3	-	once	TGTGCCAGCGGATTGGGGGGTGGACCGGAGGCAGATACGCAGTATTTT	CASGLGGGPEADTQYF
TRBV9	TRBJ2-3	-	-	TGTGCCAGCAGCCCAACTTTTTGGAGCACAGATACGCAGTATTTT	CASSPTFWSTDTQYF
TRBV7-9	TRBJ1-1	-	-	TGTGCCAGCAGCTTATCCCAGGGGATGAACACTGAAGCTTTCTTT	CASSLSQGMNTEAFF
TRBV28	TRBJ2-7	-	once	TGTGCCAGCGGCAGCGGGACATCCCACTACGAGCAGTACTTC	CASGSGTSHYEQYF
TRBV19	TRBJ1-4	-	-	TGTGCCAGTAGTGTCGCAGGGATTTATAATGAAAAACTGTTTTTT	CASSVAGIYNEKLFF
TRBV5-1	TRBJ2-5	-	-	TGCGCCAGCAGCGACACCCAAGAGACCCAGTACTTC	CASSDTQETQYF
TRBV7-8	TRBJ2-1	-	-	TGTGCCAGCAGCTTATTTGGAGGGAGCTCCTACAATGAGCAGTTCTTC	CASSLFGGSSYNEQFF
TRBV5-1	TRBJ2-1	TRBD2	-	TGCGCCAGCAGCAGCCCCGGGACTAGCGGTTTCAATGAGCAGTTCTTC	CASSSPGTSGFNEQFF
TRBV5-1	TRBJ2-5	TRBD2	once	TGCGCCAGCAGCTTGGTAGGCGGGAGTATGGAGACCCAGTACTTC	CASSLVGGSMETQYF
TRBV25-1	TRBJ1-1	-	-	TGTGCCAGCAGTGATAGACAGAACACTGAAGCTTTCTTT	CASSDRQNTEAFF
TRBV19	TRBJ1-5	-	-	TGTGCCAGTAGCCCGTACAGTCTAAATCAGCCCCAGCATTTT	CASSPYSLNQPQHF
TRBV5-1	TRBJ1-1	TRBD1	few	TGCGCCAGCAGCTTCGACAGGGTCGGCACTGAAGCTTTCTTT	CASSFDRVGTEAFF
TRBV6-5	TRBJ1-1	-	-	TGTGCCAGCAGTGACAGCACGACTAACACTGAAGCTTTCTTT	CASSDSTTNTEAFF
TRBV25-1	TRBJ2-2	TRBD1	-	TGTGCCAGCCAAACGCGGGGACAGGGGAACACCGGGGAGCTGTTTTTT	CASQTRGQGNTGELFF
TRBV5-5	TRBJ2-5	-	-	TGTGCCAGCAGCTTGTCACGGCTACGTGGACTGGGGGAGACCCAGTACTTC	CASSLSRLRGLGETQYF
TRBV5-1	TRBJ2-1	TRBD2	-	TGCGCCAGCAGGGCCGGGACTAGCGGGAGTTCCTACAATGAGCAGTTCTTC	CASRAGTSGSSYNEQFF
TRBV7-8	TRBJ2-1	TRBD1	-	TGTGCCAGTAAAGAGAAAGGCCGGACAGGGATATACAATGAGCAGTTCTTC	CASKEKGRTGIYNEQFF
TRBV9	TRBJ2-2	-	-	TGTGCCAGCAGCGTAGCTCAGGGTGGAACCGGGGAGCTGTTTTTT	CASSVAQGGTGELFF
TRBV5-5	TRBJ2-7	-	-	TGTGCCAGCAGCTCCCTTCGAAGCATGCGAGAGCAGTACTTC	CASSSLRSMREQYF
TRBV15	TRBJ1-1	-	-	TGTGCCACCAGCAGAGTAGTGGGCGCACGAGCTTTCTTT	CATSRVVGARAFF
TRBV4-1	TRBJ2-1	-	few	TGCGCCAGCAGCCCATACGGGAACTACAATGAGCAGTTCTTC	CASSPYGNYNEQFF
TRBV7-9	TRBJ2-7	TRBD2	once	TGTGCCAGCAGCACCGGACTAGCGGTGGGGGATAATTCCGAGCAGTACTTC	CASSTGLAVGDNSEQYF
TRBV7-8	TRBJ2-3	-	-	TGTGCCAGCCACGGGGGTCAGGAAGTGCCAGATACGCAGTATTTT	CASHGGQEVPDTQYF